This T cell receptor beta chain derives from a study of OX40 agonist ivuxolimab in advanced cancers. Across the whole study: Hepatocellular carcinoma, melanoma, renal cell or head and neck cancer affected the dose-escalation patients. Patients were about 83% male with ages about 20 to 79, mean 60.

The sample holds one count of this clone. The V gene lost 4 bases and the J gene lost 4 bases, with 17 bases spanning the gap. The CDR3 covers 15 residues. Germline V gene lookup returns CDR1 SGDLS and CDR2 YYNGEE. Clones were sequenced by immunoSEQ multiplex PCR, and TCRdb holds only the in-frame ones, with some missing. The sample has about 64,000 clones; about 87% are singletons. The sample was CD4+ or CD8+ T cells sorted from blood, taken in a trial of the OX40 agonist ivuxolimab. J is TRBJ1-2 and V is TRBV9; D gene unclear. The clonotype originates from an adult with an advanced solid tumor such as melanoma, head and neck, liver or kidney cancer. The CDR3 region is CASSLTSDQAYGYTF. The DNA of the CDR3 is TGTGCCAGCAGCCTAACTTCGGACCAGGCCTATGGCTACACCTTC. The full variable domain, completed using reference TRBV9 and TRBJ1-2, is DSGVTQTPKHLITATGQRVTLRCSPRSGDLSVYWYQQSLDQGLQFLIQYYNGEERAKGNILERFSAQQFPDLHSELNLSSLELGDSALYFCASSLTSDQAYGYTFGSGTRLTVV.